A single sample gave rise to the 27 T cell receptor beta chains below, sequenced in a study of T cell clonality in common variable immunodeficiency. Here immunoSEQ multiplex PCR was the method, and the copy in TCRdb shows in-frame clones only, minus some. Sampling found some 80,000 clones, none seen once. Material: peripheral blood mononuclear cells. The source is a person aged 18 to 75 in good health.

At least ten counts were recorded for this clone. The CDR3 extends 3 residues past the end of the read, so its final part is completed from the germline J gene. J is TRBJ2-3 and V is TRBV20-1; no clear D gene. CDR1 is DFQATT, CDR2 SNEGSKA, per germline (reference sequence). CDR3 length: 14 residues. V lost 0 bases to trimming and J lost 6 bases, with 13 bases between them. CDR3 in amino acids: CSARDASGSDTQYF. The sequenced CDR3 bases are TGCAGTGCTAGAGACGCCTCAGGATCCGATACG.

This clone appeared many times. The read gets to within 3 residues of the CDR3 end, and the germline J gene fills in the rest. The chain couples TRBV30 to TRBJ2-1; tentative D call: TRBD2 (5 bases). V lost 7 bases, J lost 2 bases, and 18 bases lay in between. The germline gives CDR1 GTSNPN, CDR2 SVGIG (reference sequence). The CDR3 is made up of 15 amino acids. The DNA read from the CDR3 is TGTGCCTTAACCGGAGAGCGGCCCCCCTACAATGAG. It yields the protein CALTGERPPYNE. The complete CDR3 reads CALTGERPPYNEQFF.

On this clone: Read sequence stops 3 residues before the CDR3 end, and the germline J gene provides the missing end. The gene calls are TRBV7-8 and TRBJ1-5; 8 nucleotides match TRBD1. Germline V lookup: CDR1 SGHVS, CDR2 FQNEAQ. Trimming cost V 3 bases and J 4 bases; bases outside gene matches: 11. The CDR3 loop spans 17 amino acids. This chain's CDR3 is CASSLPLRTGLNQPQHF. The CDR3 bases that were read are TGTGCCAGCAGCTTGCCTTTACGGACAGGGCTTAATCAGCCC. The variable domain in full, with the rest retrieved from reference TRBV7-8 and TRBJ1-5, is GAGVSQSPRYKVAKRGQDVALRCDPISGHVSLFWYQQALGQGPEFLTYFQNEAQLDKSGLPSDRFFAERPEGSVSTLKIQRTQQEDSAVYLCASSLPLRTGLNQPQHFGDGTRLSIL.

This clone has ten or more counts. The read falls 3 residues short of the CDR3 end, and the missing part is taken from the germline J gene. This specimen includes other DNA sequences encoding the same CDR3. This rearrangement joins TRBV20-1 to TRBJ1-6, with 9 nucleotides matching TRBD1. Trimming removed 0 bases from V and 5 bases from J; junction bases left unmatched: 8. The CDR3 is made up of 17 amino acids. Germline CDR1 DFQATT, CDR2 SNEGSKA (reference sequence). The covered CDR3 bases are TGCAGTGCTAGAGATCTAACACAGGGGGCCGATAATTCACCC. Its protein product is CSARDLTQGADNSP. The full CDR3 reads CSARDLTQGADNSPLHF.

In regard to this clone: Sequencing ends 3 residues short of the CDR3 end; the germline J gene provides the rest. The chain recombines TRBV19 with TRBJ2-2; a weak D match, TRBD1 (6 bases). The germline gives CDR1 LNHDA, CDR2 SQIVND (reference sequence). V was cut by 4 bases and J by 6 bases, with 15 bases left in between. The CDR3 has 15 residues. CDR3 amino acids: CASSTAAAGAGELFF. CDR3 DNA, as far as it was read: TGTGCCAGTAGTACCGCGGCCGCAGGGGCCGGGGAG.

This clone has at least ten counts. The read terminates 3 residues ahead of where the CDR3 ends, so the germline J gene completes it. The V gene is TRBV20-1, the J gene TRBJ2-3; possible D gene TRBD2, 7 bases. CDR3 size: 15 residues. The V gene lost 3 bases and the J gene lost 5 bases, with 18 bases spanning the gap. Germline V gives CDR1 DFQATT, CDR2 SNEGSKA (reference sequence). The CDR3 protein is CSARIGGGIGDTQYF. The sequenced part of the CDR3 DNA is TGCAGTGCTAGGATAGGGGGGGGTATTGGAGATACG.

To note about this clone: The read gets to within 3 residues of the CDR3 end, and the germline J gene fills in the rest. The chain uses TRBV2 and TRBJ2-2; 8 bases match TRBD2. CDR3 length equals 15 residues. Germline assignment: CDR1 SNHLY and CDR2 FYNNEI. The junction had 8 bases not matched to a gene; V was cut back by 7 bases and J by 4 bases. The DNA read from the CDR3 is TGTGCCAGCAAGGTCCTAGCGGGCCTCACCGGGGAG. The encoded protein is CASKVLAGLTGE. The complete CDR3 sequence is CASKVLAGLTGELFF.

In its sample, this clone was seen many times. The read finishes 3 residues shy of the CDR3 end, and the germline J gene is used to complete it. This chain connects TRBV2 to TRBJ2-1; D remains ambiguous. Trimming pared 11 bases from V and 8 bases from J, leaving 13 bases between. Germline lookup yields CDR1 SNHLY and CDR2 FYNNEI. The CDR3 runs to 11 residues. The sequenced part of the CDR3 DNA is TGTGCCGGCTCGCAATTCGATGAG. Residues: CAGSQFDE. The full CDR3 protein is CAGSQFDEQFF. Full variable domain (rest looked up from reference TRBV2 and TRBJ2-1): EPEVTQTPSHQVTQMGQEVILRCVPISNHLYFYWYRQILGQKVEFLVSFYNNEISEKSEIFDDQFSVERPDGSNFTLKIRSTKLEDSAMYFCAGSQFDEQFFGPGTRLTVL.

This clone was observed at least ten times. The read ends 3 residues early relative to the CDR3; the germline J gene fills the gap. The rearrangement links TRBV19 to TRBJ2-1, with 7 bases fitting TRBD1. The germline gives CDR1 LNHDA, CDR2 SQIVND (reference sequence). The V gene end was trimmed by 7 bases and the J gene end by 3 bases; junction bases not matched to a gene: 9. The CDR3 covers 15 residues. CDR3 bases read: TGTGCCAGTACTCCAACAGGGGCCGGCTACAATGAG. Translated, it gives CASTPTGAGYNE. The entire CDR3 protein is CASTPTGAGYNEQFF.

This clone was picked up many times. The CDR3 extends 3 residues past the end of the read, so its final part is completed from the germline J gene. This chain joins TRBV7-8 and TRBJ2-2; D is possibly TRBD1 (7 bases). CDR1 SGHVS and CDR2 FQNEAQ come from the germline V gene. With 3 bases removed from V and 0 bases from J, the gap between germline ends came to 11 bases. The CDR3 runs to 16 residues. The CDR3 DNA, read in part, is TGTGCCAGCAGCTTCGCGGGACAGCCGAACACCGGGGAG. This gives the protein CASSFAGQPNTGE. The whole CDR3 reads CASSFAGQPNTGELFF.

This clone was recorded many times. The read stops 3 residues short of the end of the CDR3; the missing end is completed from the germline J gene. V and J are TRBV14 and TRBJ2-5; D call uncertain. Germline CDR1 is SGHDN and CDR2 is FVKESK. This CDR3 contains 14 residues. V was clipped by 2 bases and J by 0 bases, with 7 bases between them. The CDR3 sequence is CASSQRLYQETQYF. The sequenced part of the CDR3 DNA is TGTGCCAGCAGCCAAAGGCTGTACCAAGAGACC.

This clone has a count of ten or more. CDR3 sequence reads: CASSQRGTAYEQYF. The CDR3 bases that were read are TGTGCCAGCAGCCAACGGGGGACTGCCTACGAG. The chain carries TRBV14 and TRBJ2-7; TRBD2 is a possible D gene (6 bases). Sequencing ends 3 residues short of the CDR3 end; the germline J gene provides the rest. Germline CDR1 SGHDN, CDR2 FVKESK. The V and J ends lost 2 bases and 2 bases respectively, with 10 bases between them. The CDR3 loop spans 14 amino acids.

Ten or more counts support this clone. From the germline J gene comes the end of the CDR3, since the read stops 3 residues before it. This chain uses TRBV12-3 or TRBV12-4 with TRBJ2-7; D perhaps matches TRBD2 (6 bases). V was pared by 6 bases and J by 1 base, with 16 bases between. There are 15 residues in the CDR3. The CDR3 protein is CASRSGDQASYEQYF. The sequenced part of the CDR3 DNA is TGTGCCAGCAGGTCGGGGGATCAAGCATCCTACGAG.

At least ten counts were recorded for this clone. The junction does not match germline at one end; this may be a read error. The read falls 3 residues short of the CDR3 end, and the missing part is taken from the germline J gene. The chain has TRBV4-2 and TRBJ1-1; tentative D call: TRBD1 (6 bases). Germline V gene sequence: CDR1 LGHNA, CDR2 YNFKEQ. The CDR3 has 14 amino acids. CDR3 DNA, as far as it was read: TGCGCCAGCAGCCACGACAGGCTGAACACTGAA. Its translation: CASSHDRLNTE. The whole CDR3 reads CASSHDRLNTEAFF.

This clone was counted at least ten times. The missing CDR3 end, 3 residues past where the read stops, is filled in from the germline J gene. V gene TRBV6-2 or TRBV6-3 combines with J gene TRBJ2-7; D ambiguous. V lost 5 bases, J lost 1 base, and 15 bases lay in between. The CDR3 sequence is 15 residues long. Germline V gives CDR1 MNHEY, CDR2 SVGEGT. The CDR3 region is CASSGGSIVSYEQYF. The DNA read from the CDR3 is TGTGCCAGCAGTGGCGGTAGCATTGTGTCCTACGAG.

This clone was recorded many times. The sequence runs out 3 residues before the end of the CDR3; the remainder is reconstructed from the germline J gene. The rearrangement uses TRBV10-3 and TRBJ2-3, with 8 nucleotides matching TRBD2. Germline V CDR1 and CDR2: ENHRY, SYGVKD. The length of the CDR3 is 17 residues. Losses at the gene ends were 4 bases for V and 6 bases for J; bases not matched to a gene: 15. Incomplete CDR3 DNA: TGTGCCATCAGTGTAAACACTCTAGCGGGCCGACCGGATACG. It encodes CAISVNTLAGRPDT. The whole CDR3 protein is CAISVNTLAGRPDTQYF.

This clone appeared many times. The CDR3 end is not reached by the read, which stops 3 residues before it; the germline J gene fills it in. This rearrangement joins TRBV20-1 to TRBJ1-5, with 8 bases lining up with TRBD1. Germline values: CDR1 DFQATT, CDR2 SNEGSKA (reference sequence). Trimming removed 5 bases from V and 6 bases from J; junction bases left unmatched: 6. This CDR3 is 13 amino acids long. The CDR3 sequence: CSAPDRDSQPQHF. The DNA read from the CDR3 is TGCAGTGCTCCGGACAGGGACAGTCAGCCC.

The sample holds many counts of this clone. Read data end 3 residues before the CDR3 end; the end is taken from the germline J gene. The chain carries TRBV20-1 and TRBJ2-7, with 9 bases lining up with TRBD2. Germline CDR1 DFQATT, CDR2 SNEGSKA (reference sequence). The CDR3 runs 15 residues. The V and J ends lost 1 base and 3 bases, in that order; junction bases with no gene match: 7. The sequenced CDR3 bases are TGCAGTGCTAGAGCCCTCCTAGCGGGACTCTACGAG. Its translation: CSARALLAGLYE. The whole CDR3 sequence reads CSARALLAGLYEQYF.

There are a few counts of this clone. The sequenced part of the CDR3 DNA is TGTGCCAGCAGCTTCCTCATGACAGGGGATGAG. This encodes CASSFLMTGDE. The CDR3 reads in full as CASSFLMTGDELFF. The chain is built from TRBV7-2 and TRBJ2-2; 8 nucleotides agree with TRBD1. The read stops 3 residues short of the end of the CDR3; the missing end is completed from the germline J gene. CDR1 is SGHTA and CDR2 is FQGNSA in the germline V gene. CDR3 length: 14 amino acids.

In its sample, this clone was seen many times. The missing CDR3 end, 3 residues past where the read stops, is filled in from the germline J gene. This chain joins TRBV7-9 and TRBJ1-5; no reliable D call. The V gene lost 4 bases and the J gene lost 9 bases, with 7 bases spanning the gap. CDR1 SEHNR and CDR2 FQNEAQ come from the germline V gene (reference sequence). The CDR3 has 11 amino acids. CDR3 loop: CASSSTGPQHF. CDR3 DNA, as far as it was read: TGTGCCAGCAGCTCCACGGGGCCC.

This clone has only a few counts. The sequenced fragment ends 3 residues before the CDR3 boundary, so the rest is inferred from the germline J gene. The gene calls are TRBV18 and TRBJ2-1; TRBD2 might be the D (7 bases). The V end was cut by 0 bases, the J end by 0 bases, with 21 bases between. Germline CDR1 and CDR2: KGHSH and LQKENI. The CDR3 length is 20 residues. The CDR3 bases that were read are TGTGCCAGCTCACCACCTGTGGGGGGGGCTAGCGAGGCCTCCTACAATGAG. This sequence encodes CASSPPVGGASEASYNE. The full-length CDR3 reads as CASSPPVGGASEASYNEQFF.

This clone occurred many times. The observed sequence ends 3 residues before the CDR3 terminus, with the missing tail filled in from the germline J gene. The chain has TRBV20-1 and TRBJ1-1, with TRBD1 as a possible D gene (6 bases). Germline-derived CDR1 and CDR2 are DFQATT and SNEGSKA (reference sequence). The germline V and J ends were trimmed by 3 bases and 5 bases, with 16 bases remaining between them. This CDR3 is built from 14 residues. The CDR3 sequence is CSASRSGGHTEAFF. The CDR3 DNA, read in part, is TGCAGTGCTAGTCGGTCGGGGGGGCATACTGAA.

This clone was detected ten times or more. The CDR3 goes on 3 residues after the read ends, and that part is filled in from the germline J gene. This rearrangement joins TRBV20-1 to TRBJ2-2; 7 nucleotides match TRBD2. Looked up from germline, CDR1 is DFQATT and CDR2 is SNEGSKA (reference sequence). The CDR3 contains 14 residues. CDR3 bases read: TGCAGCGCAACTGGGGACTACAACACCGGGGAG. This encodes CSATGDYNTGE. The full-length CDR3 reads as CSATGDYNTGELFF.

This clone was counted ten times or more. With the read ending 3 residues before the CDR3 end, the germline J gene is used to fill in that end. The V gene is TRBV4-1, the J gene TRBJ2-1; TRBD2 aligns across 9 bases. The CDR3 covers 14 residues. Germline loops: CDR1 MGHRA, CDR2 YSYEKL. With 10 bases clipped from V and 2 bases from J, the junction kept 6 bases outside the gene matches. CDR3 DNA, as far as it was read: TGCGCCACCAACGGCGGGAGGGCCTACAATGAG. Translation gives CATNGGRAYNE. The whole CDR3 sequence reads CATNGGRAYNEQFF.

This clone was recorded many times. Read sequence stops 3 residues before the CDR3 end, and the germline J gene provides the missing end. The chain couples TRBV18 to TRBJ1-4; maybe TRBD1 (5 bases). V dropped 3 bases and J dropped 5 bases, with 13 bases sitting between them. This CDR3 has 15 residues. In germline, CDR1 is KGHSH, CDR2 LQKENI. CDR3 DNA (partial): TGTGCCAGCTCACCCCCCGAGGGGAGGAATGAAAAA. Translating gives CASSPPEGRNEK. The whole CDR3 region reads CASSPPEGRNEKLFF.

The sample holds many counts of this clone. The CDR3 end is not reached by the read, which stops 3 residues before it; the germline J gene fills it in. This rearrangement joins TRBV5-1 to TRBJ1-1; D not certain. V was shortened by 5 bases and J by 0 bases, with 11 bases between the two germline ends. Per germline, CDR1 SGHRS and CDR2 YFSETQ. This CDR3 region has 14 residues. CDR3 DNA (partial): TGCGCCAGCAGTCACGAGGCCTTGAACACTGAA. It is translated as CASSHEALNTE. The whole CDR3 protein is CASSHEALNTEAFF.

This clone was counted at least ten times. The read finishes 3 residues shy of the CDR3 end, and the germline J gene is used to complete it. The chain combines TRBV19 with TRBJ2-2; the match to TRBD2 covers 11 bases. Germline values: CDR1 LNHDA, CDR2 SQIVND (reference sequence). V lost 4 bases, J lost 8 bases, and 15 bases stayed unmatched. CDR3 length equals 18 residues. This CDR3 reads CASSTILLALAGGGELFF. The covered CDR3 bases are TGTGCCAGTAGTACGATCCTTCTAGCCCTAGCGGGAGGTGGGGAG.